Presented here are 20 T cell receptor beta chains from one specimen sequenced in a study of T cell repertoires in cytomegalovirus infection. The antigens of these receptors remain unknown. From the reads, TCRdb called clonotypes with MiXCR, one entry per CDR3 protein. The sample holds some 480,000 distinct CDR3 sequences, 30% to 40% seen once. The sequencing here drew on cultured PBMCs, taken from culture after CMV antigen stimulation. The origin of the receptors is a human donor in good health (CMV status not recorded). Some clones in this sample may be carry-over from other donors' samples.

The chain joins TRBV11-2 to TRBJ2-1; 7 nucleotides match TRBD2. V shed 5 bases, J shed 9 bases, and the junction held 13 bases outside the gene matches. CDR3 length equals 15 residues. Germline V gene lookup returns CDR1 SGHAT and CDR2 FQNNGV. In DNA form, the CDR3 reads TGTGCCAGCAGCGCCTTGGCTAGCGGAGGCGGTGAGCAGTTCTTC. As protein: CASSALASGGGEQFF. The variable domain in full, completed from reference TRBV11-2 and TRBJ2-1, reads EAGVAQSPRYKIIEKRQSVAFWCNPISGHATLYWYQQILGQGPKLLIQFQNNGVVDDSQLPKDRFSAERLKGVDSTLKIQPAKLEDSAVYLCASSALASGGGEQFFGPGTRLTVL.

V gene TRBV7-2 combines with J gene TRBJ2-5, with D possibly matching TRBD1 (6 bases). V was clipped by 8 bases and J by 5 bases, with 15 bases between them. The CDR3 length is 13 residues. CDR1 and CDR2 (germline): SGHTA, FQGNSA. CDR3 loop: CASQRGFGETQYF. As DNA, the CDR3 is TGTGCCAGCCAAAGGGGGTTTGGGGAGACCCAGTACTTC.

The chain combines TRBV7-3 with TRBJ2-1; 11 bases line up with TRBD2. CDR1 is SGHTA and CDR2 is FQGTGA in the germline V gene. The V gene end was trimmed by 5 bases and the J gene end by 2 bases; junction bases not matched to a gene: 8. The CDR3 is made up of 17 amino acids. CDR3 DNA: TGTGCCAGCAGCCAACATAGCGGGAGGGACGCCTACAATGAGCAGTTCTTC. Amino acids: CASSQHSGRDAYNEQFF. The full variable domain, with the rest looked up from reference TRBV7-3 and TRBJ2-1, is GAGVSQTPSNKVTEKGKYVELRCDPISGHTALYWYRQSLGQGPEFLIYFQGTGAADDSGLPNDRFFAVRPEGSVSTLKIQRTERGDSAVYLCASSQHSGRDAYNEQFFGPGTRLTVL.

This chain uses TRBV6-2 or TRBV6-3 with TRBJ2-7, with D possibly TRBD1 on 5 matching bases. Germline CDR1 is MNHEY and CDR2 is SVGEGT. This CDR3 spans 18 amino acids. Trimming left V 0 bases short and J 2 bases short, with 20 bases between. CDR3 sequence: CASSYSGQRQKLAYEQYF. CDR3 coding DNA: TGTGCCAGCAGTTACTCGGGGCAGAGACAAAAATTAGCCTACGAGCAGTACTTC.

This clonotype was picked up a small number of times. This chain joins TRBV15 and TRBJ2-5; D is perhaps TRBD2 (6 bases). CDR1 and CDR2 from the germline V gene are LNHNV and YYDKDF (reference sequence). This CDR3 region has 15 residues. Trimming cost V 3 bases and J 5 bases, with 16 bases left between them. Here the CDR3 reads CATSSSGLPRETQYF. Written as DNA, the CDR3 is TGTGCCACCAGCAGCTCGGGACTTCCCCGGGAGACCCAGTACTTC.

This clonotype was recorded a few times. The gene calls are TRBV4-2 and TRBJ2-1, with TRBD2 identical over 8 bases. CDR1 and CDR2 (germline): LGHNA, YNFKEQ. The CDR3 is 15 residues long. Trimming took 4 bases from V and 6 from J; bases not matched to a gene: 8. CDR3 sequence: CASSPGTSIGNEQFF. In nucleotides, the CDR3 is TGTGCCAGCAGCCCGGGGACTAGTATTGGCAATGAGCAGTTCTTC.

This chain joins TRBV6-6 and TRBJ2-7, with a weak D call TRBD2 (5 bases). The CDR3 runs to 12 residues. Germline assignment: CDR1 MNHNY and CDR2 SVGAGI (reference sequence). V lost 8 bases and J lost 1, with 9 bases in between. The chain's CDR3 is CASRWESYEQYF. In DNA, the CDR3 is TGTGCCAGCCGGTGGGAGTCCTACGAGCAGTACTTC.

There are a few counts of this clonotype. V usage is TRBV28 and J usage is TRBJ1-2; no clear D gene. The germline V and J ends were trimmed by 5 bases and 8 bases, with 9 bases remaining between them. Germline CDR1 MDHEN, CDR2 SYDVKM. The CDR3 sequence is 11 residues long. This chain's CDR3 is CASSNHRGYTF. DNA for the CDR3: TGTGCCAGCAGTAACCATCGGGGCTACACCTTC.

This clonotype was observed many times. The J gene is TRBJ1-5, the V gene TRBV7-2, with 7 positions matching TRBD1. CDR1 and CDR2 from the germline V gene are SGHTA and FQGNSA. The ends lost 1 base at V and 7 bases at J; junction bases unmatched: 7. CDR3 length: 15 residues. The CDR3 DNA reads TGTGCCAGCAGCTTAGTGAGGGGGCAGGGGCAGCCCCAGCATTTT. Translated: CASSLVRGQGQPQHF.

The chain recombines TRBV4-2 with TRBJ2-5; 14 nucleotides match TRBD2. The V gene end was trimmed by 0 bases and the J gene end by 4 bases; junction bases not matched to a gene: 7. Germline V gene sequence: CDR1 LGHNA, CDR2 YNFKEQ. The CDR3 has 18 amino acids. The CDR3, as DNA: TGTGCCAGCAGCCAAGAACTTGGGACTAGCGGGAGCAGAGAGACCCAGTACTTC. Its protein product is CASSQELGTSGSRETQYF.

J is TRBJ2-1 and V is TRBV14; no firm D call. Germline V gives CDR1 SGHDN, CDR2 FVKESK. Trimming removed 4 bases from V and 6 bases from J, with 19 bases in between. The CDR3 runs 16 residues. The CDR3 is CASSRSLSRPGNEQFF. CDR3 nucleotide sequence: TGTGCCAGCAGCCGGTCACTTAGCCGTCCAGGCAATGAGCAGTTCTTC. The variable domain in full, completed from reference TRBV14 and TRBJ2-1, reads EAGVTQFPSHSVIEKGQTVTLRCDPISGHDNLYWYRRVMGKEIKFLLHFVKESKQDESGMPNNRFLAERTGGTYSTLKVQPAELEDSGVYFCASSRSLSRPGNEQFFGPGTRLTVL.

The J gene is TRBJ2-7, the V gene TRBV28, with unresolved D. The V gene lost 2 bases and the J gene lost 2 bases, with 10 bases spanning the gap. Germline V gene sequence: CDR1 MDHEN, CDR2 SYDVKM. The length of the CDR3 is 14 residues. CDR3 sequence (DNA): TGTGCCAGCAGTTTAGCAGGAGACCCCTACGAGCAGTACTTC. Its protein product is CASSLAGDPYEQYF.

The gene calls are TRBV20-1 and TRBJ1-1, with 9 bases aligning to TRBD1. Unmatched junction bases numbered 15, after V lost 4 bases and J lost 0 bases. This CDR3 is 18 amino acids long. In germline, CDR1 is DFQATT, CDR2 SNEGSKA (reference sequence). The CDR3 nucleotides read TGCAGTGCTACCCGGACAGGGGCGAATACTATCCTGAACACTGAAGCTTTCTTT. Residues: CSATRTGANTILNTEAFF.

CDR3 protein: CASSQLTGLNTEAFF. The CDR3 DNA is TGTGCCAGCAGCCAACTGACAGGACTCAACACTGAAGCTTTCTTT. The genes are TRBV14 and TRBJ1-1, with D possibly matching TRBD1 (6 bases). There are 15 residues in the CDR3. Germline assignment: CDR1 SGHDN and CDR2 FVKESK. V was pared by 2 bases and J by 2 bases, with 12 bases between.

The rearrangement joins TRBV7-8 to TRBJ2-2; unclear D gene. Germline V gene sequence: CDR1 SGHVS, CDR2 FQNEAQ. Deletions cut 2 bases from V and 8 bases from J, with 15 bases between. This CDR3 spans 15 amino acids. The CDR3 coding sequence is TGTGCCAGCAGCTTATCCCGGGTGGGCCCAGGGGAGCTGTTTTTT. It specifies CASSLSRVGPGELFF.

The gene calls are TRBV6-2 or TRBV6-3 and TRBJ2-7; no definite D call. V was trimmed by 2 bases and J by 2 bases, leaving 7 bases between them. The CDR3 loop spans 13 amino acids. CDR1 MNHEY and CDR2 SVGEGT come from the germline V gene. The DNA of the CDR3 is TGTGCCAGCAGTTACGGGGATGCCTACGAGCAGTACGTC. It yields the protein CASSYGDAYEQYV.

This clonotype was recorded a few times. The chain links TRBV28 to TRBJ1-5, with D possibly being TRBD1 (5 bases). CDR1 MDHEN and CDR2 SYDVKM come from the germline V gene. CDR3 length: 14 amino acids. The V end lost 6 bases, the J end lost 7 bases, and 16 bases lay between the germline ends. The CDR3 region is CASRFSTGGQPQHF. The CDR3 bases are TGTGCCAGCAGATTTTCGACGGGGGGGCAGCCCCAGCATTTT.

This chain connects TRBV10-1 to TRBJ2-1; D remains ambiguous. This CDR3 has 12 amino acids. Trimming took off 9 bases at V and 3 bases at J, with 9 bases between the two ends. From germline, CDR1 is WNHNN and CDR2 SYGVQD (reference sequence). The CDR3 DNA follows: TGCGCCAGTCATTACGGCTACAATGAGCAGTTCTTC. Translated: CASHYGYNEQFF.

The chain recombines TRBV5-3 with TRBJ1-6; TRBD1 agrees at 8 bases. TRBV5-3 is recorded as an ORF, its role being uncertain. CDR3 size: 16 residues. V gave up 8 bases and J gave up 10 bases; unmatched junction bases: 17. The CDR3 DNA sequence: TGTGCCAGCAGGGACGGGCGGGACAGGAGCGGGTCACCCCTCCACTTT. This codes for CASRDGRDRSGSPLHF.

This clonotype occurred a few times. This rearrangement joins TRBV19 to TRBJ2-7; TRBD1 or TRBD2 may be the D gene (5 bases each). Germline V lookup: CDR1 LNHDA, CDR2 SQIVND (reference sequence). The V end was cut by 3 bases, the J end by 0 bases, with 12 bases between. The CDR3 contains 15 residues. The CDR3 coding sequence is TGTGCCAGTAGTATTTACGGGACGACCTCCTACGAGCAGTACTTC. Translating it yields CASSIYGTTSYEQYF.